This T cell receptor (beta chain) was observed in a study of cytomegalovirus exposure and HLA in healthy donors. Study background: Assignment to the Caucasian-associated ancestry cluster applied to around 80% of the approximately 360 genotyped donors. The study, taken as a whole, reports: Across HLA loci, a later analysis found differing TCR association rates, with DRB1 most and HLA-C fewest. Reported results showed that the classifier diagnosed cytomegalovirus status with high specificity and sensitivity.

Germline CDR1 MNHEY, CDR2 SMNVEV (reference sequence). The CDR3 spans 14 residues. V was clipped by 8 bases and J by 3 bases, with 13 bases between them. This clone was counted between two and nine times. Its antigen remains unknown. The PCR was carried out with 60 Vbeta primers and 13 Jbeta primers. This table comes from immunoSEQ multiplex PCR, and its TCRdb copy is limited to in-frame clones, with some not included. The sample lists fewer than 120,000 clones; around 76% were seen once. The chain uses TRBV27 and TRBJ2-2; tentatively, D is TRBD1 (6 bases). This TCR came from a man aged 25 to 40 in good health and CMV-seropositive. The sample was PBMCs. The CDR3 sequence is CASGQDRDTGELFF. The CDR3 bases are TGTGCCAGCGGTCAGGACAGAGACACCGGGGAGCTGTTTTTT.